This T cell receptor (beta chain) came from a study of blood T cell repertoires in COVID-19. Turning to the study itself: COVID-19 samples collected from the United States, Italy and Spain covered acute and convalescent phases. The cDNA or gDNA used as material had been derived from T cells, B-cell-depleted T cells, or PBMCs.

Methods used by the authors: Amplification of reference gene primers provided the estimated nucleated cell counts. The protocol was immunoSEQ multiplex PCR, while the TCRdb copy is restricted to in-frame clones and leaves out a portion. V, J and clone size were drawn from that table, and D and trimming were deduced from the DNA. The sample shows over 200,000 clones, roughly 88% of them seen only once. CDR1 and CDR2 from the germline V gene are KGHSH and LQKENI. The CDR3 consists of 15 residues. After removal of 2 bases from V and 2 bases from J, the junction contained 4 bases not matched to a gene. The receptor was isolated from a man aged 35 to 55 with acute or convalescent COVID-19. The sample taken for sequencing was peripheral blood. The J gene is TRBJ1-2, the V gene TRBV18; 8 bases map to TRBD1. In DNA, the CDR3 is TGTGCCAGCTCACCAGGACAGGGATCGAACTATGGCTACACCTTC. Translated, it gives CASSPGQGSNYGYTF.